The 21 T cell receptor beta chains below all came from one sample that was sequenced in a study of early T cells in non-severe SARS-CoV-2 infection. In TCRdb, the 5' RACE reads were re-called with MiXCR into one record per CDR3 protein. The table lists about 36,000 distinct CDR3 sequences, approximately 6.6% of them singletons. The sample consisted of whole blood, taken at baseline. These receptors were taken from an adult who was a healthcare worker with PCR-confirmed SARS-CoV-2 infection or an uninfected control (not recorded which).

The chain is built from TRBV28 and TRBJ1-2; 8 bases align to TRBD1. Germline values: CDR1 MDHEN, CDR2 SYDVKM. V lost 6 bases and J lost 5; bases outside the gene matches: 2. CDR3 length: 12 amino acids. CDR3 coding DNA: TGTGCCAGCAGCACAGGGGGATATGGCTACACCTTC. The encoded protein is CASSTGGYGYTF.

This clonotype was found many times. The CDR3 coding sequence is TGTGCCTGGACCGAGGACAGAGTTGGCGAGAACACTGAAGCTTTCTTT. Residues: CAWTEDRVGENTEAFF. The V call is TRBV30, the J call TRBJ1-1; D might be TRBD1 (6 bases). The CDR3 consists of 16 residues. Germline lookup yields CDR1 GTSNPN and CDR2 SVGIG (reference sequence). The V and J ends lost 4 bases and 1 base respectively, with 19 bases between them.

This clonotype was detected many times. V usage is TRBV3-1 and J usage is TRBJ2-7, with D maybe TRBD1 (5 bases). Trimming removed 1 base at V and 7 bases at J, with 8 bases between. Germline V gives CDR1 LGHDT, CDR2 YNNKEL (reference sequence). The CDR3 totals 12 residues. CDR3 in DNA: TGTGCCAGCAGCCAAGGGGGCAGGGAGCAGTACTTC. It specifies CASSQGGREQYF.

This clonotype was seen at least ten times. Here the CDR3 reads CASSGGQGTYEQYF. CDR3 sequence (DNA): TGTGCCAGCAGCGGGGGACAGGGTACCTACGAGCAGTACTTC. This chain connects TRBV9 to TRBJ2-7; TRBD1 agrees at 9 bases. Germline-derived CDR1 and CDR2 are SGDLS and YYNGEE. The CDR3 is 14 amino acids. V dropped 3 bases and J dropped 2; count of bases not matched to a gene: 3.

This clonotype was observed a few times. The V gene is TRBV6-2 or TRBV6-3, the J gene TRBJ2-3, with D unclear. Germline CDR1 reads MNHEY; CDR2 reads SVGEGT. The CDR3 is made up of 12 amino acids. Trimming took off 2 bases at V and 3 bases at J, with 3 bases between the two ends. CDR3 nucleotide sequence: TGTGCCAGCAGTTACGCGACAGATACGCAGTATTTT. Translation: CASSYATDTQYF.

This clonotype showed up many times. V and J are TRBV24-1 and TRBJ1-1, with D unclear. This CDR3 has 12 residues. The ends were cut back, 9 bases at V and 10 bases at J, with 17 bases in the middle. CDR1 is KGHDR, CDR2 SFDVKD, per germline. The CDR3: CATGMESGVAFF. CDR3 in DNA: TGTGCCACCGGTATGGAATCGGGAGTAGCTTTCTTT.

This clonotype was counted at least ten times. This chain uses TRBV29-1 with TRBJ2-5; 11 bases are shared with TRBD2. J was trimmed by 2 bases and V by 4 bases; bases with no gene match: 9. Looked up from germline, CDR1 is SQVTM and CDR2 is ANQGSEA. CDR3 length: 16 residues. CDR3 region: CSVARLAGQSQETQYF. CDR3 in DNA: TGCAGCGTTGCCAGACTAGCGGGACAGAGTCAAGAGACCCAGTACTTC.

The chain employs TRBV6-1 and TRBJ2-6; perhaps TRBD1 as D (6 bases). V was pared by 5 bases and J by 3 bases, with 23 bases between. Germline V gene lookup returns CDR1 MNHNS and CDR2 SASEGT. The CDR3 is made up of 19 amino acids. The DNA of the CDR3 is TGTGCCAGCAGTCTAAGCACAGGGCCCACTGGAGTTGGGGCCAACGTCCTGACTTTC. Translated: CASSLSTGPTGVGANVLTF.

This clonotype was seen ten or more times. In DNA form, the CDR3 reads TGCAGTGCCCCGAAAGGGGGAAATAATGAAAAACTGTTTTTT. Protein: CSAPKGGNNEKLFF. The chain is built from TRBV20-1 and TRBJ1-4; tentatively, D is TRBD1 (6 bases). V lost 6 bases and J lost 4, with 15 bases in between. Germline V gene data show CDR1 as DFQATT and CDR2 as SNEGSKA (reference sequence). The CDR3 spans 14 residues.

This clonotype was found many times. V gene TRBV7-9 combines with J gene TRBJ2-2, with 14 bases identical to TRBD2. Germline V lookup: CDR1 SEHNR, CDR2 FQNEAQ (reference sequence). The CDR3 spans 19 residues. The J segment lost 4 bases and the V segment lost 5 bases, leaving 12 bases of the junction unmatched. CDR3 in amino acids: CASSPPGLAGVTSTGELFF. The CDR3 region has the DNA TGTGCCAGCAGCCCACCGGGACTAGCGGGAGTGACCTCCACCGGGGAGCTGTTTTTT.

This clonotype was picked up many times. The V gene is TRBV20-1, the J gene TRBJ2-1; 16 bases map to TRBD2. The junction had 17 bases not matched to a gene; V was cut back by 6 bases and J by 9 bases. This CDR3 spans 18 amino acids. The germline gives CDR1 DFQATT, CDR2 SNEGSKA (reference sequence). The CDR3 region is CSATRQGLAGGGWSEQFF. The CDR3, as DNA: TGCAGTGCCACCAGACAGGGACTAGCGGGAGGGGGATGGAGTGAGCAGTTCTTC.

This clonotype was recorded at least ten times. The rearrangement joins TRBV12-3 or TRBV12-4 to TRBJ2-7; D is unclear. V lost 4 bases and J 5 bases, leaving 6 bases between the germline ends. The CDR3 spans 11 residues. CDR3 amino acids: CASSSKNEQYF. The CDR3 DNA reads as TGTGCCAGCAGTTCGAAGAACGAGCAGTACTTC.

This clonotype was seen at least ten times. CDR3 nucleotides: TGTGCCAGCAGAGGAGAGGCTGGGGCAGGGGCCATCGGGGAGCTGTTTTTT. Amino acid sequence: CASRGEAGAGAIGELFF. The chain couples TRBV27 to TRBJ2-2; D might be TRBD1 (6 bases). The V and J ends lost 6 bases and 7 bases respectively, with 24 bases between them. CDR3 length: 17 amino acids. Germline V CDR1 and CDR2: MNHEY, SMNVEV (reference sequence).

This clonotype was recorded a few times. The V gene is TRBV6-1, the J gene TRBJ1-5; D is unresolved. V was shortened by 7 bases and J by 5 bases, with 6 bases between the two germline ends. This CDR3 region has 11 residues. The germline gives CDR1 MNHNS, CDR2 SASEGT. The CDR3 reads CASKDHQPQHF. The CDR3 region has the DNA TGTGCCAGCAAGGACCATCAGCCCCAGCATTTT.

This clonotype showed up just a few times. The gene calls are TRBV6-4 and TRBJ2-3; no definite D call. The CDR3 runs 15 residues. CDR1 is MRHNA and CDR2 is SNTAGT in the germline V gene. V lost 3 bases, J lost 0 bases, and 10 bases lay in between. CDR3 in DNA: TGTGCCAGCAGTGAAACAGAGACTAGCACAGATACGCAGTATTTT. It yields the protein CASSETETSTDTQYF.

This clonotype was counted ten times or more. V usage is TRBV25-1 and J usage is TRBJ2-3, with D possibly matching TRBD2 (5 bases). The CDR3 sequence is 16 residues long. V lost 2 bases and J lost 4, with 16 bases in between. Germline CDR1 MGHDK, CDR2 SYGVNS. Here the CDR3 reads CASSELVGEGSDTQYF. CDR3 bases: TGTGCCAGCAGTGAACTTGTGGGAGAGGGCTCAGATACGCAGTATTTT.

V usage is TRBV9 and J usage is TRBJ2-1; D is ambiguous. CDR1 is SGDLS, CDR2 YYNGEE, per germline. V shed 0 bases and J shed 9 bases, with 7 bases lying between them. The CDR3 covers 12 residues. The DNA of the CDR3 is TGTGCCAGCAGCGTAGGGGCTTCTGAGCAGTTCTTC. As protein: CASSVGASEQFF.

The CDR3, as DNA: TGTGCCAGCAGAAGGACTAGCGGGGATAAAAACATTCAGTACTTC. Translation: CASRRTSGDKNIQYF. The gene calls are TRBV2 and TRBJ2-4; 12 nucleotides agree with TRBD2. Looked up from germline, CDR1 is SNHLY and CDR2 is FYNNEI. V shed 6 bases, J shed 4 bases, and the junction held 4 bases outside the gene matches. This CDR3 comprises 15 residues. Full variable domain (missing parts from reference TRBV2 and TRBJ2-4): EPEVTQTPSHQVTQMGQEVILRCVPISNHLYFYWYRQILGQKVEFLVSFYNNEISEKSEIFDDQFSVERPDGSNFTLKIRSTKLEDSAMYFCASRRTSGDKNIQYFGAGTRLSVL.

Ten or more counts support this clonotype. The chain is built from TRBV24-1 and TRBJ2-1, with 8 bases matching TRBD2. Germline values: CDR1 KGHDR, CDR2 SFDVKD. V dropped 10 bases and J dropped 4; count of bases not matched to a gene: 8. The CDR3 spans 14 residues. The chain's CDR3 is CATRAGEGYNEQFF. DNA for the CDR3: TGTGCCACAAGAGCGGGAGAGGGGTACAATGAGCAGTTCTTC.

This clonotype occurred many times. V is TRBV24-1 and J is TRBJ1-5, with 7 bases lining up with TRBD1. Germline V lookup: CDR1 KGHDR, CDR2 SFDVKD. The CDR3 sequence is 13 residues long. Trimming cost V 10 bases and J 3 bases; bases outside gene matches: 5. The CDR3 protein is CATDTGANQPQHF. The CDR3 DNA reads TGTGCCACTGACACAGGGGCCAATCAGCCCCAGCATTTT.

This clonotype occurred many times. The V and J genes are TRBV7-2 and TRBJ1-5, with D unclear. CDR1 is SGHTA, CDR2 FQGNSA, per germline. V gave up 7 bases and J gave up 4 bases, with 11 bases separating them. There are 13 residues in the CDR3. The CDR3 nucleotides are TGTGCCAGCACCCCCCAGGTTAATCAGCCCCAGCATTTT. Its translation is CASTPQVNQPQHF.